Listed below are T cell receptor beta chains from one sample, sequenced in a study of tumor and adjacent non-tumor tissue in lung cancer. TCRdb called the multiplex PCR reads again in MiXCR, with one record for every CDR3 protein. Here the sample spans around 74,000 distinct CDR3 sequences, approximately 71% being singletons. Sequences were obtained from distant non-tumor lung tissue. These receptors all come from a woman aged 50 to 60 with non-small cell lung cancer. Both conserved end residues are part of each CDR3. D genes are given only for firm matches. Size tells how often a clone was seen (once, few, many) or the class of an expanded clone, and some rows leave it out.

clone_size	v_call	d_call	j_call	cdr3_nt	cdr3_aa
-	TRBV5-1	TRBD1	TRBJ1-2	TGCGCCAGCAGCCCCACAGGGGGTCTTGCTGACTACACCTTC	CASSPTGGLADYTF
-	TRBV11-2	-	TRBJ2-1	TGTGTCAGCAGCCTATTGGATGATGAGCAGTCCTTC	CVSSLLDDEQSF
-	TRBV4-2	-	TRBJ1-2	TGTCCCAGCAGCCAACACACCTGTGGCTACACCTTC	CPSSQHTCGYTF
-	TRBV7-9	TRBD2	TRBJ2-1	TGTACCAGCAGCCCGGGACTAGCGGGACTTAATGAGCAGTTCTTC	CTSSPGLAGLNEQFF
many	TRBV29-1	TRBD2	TRBJ2-5	TGCAGTACTAACTCCGGGACTAGAAAAGAGACCCAGTACTTC	CSTNSGTRKETQYF
many	TRBV4-1	-	TRBJ2-1	TGCGCCAGCAGCCAAGTGAGAGACAGGATATTACGGTTCTTC	CASSQVRDRILRFF
-	TRBV28	TRBD1	TRBJ1-2	TGTCCCAGCAGTTTTGGGGGTATGAGGACAGGCAGTAACTATGGCTACATCTTC	CPSSFGGMRTGSNYGYIF
-	TRBV12-3/TRBV12-4	-	TRBJ1-5	TGTGCCAGTAGCCTTGGTGGGCTAGATCAGCCCCAGCATTTT	CASSLGGLDQPQHF
-	TRBV6-2/TRBV6-3	-	TRBJ2-7	TGTGCCAGCACTTACGTCAGTCGGTACGAGCAGTACTTC	CASTYVSRYEQYF
-	TRBV11-3	-	TRBJ2-2	TGTGCTAGCAACTTCCTAAGGGGGAACACCGGGGAGCTGTTTTTT	CASNFLRGNTGELFF
-	TRBV29-1	-	TRBJ1-1	TGCAGCTCGACGACCGGAAACACTGAGACTTTCTTT	CSSTTGNTETFF
once	TRBV20-1	-	TRBJ2-3	TGCAGTGCTAGAGATCGGGCCCTTGGAGGAAGCAATCAACCCCAGTATTTT	CSARDRALGGSNQPQYF
medium-sized	TRBV11-2	-	TRBJ2-5	TGTGCCAGCAGCCTAAACGCAGGGGGGCCGGCCCAGTACTTC	CASSLNAGGPAQYF
few	TRBV29-1	TRBD2	TRBJ2-1	TGCAGCGTTGAAGACGGCGGGGGATGGTATGAGCAGTTCTTC	CSVEDGGGWYEQFF
many	TRBV28	TRBD2	TRBJ2-1	TGTGCCAGCAGGAGAGCGGGAGAGATAAATGAGCAGTTCTTC	CASRRAGEINEQFF
-	TRBV20-1	TRBD2	TRBJ2-1	TGCAGTGCTAGTCCGATCGGGGGACAGGGACTAGCGGGAGGACGAGGTAATGGGCAGTTCTTC	CSASPIGGQGLAGGRGNGQFF
many	TRBV20-1	-	TRBJ2-1	TGCAGTGCTAGAGATCATGGCTTTACCGGCTACAATGAGCAGTTCTTC	CSARDHGFTGYNEQFF
-	TRBV11-2	-	TRBJ2-1	TGTGTCAGCAACAAAGGGGGAGGAGGCTACAATGGGCAGTTCTTC	CVSNKGGGGYNGQFF
once	TRBV28	TRBD1	TRBJ2-7	TGTGCCAGCAGCTATGGGACAGGGGGGGCCGAGGAGTACTTC	CASSYGTGGAEEYF
-	TRBV11-2	-	TRBJ2-1	TGTGTCAGTAGCTTAACACTCTTGGCGAGAGAGCAGTTCTTC	CVSSLTLLAREQFF
many	TRBV20-1	-	TRBJ2-7	TGCAGTGCTAGAGATCTGGGGGCTAGCCATACCTACGAGCAGTACTTC	CSARDLGASHTYEQYF
-	TRBV10-3	TRBD2	TRBJ2-7	TGTGCCATCAGTGAGTCGCTAACGGGAGGGCCAGACGAGCAGTACTTT	CAISESLTGGPDEQYF
-	TRBV15	-	TRBJ1-2	TGTACCACCAGCAGAGAAACAGGGTATGGCTATACCTTC	CTTSRETGYGYTF
few	TRBV28	-	TRBJ2-7	TGTGCCAGCAGTCAGAACTACGGGCAGTACTTC	CASSQNYGQYF
-	TRBV29-1	-	TRBJ1-2	TGCAGCGGTGACTCGTTGGACTATGGTTACGCCTTC	CSGDSLDYGYAF
many	TRBV29-1	TRBD2	TRBJ2-1	TGCAGCGTTTATAGCGGGAGTCCCTACAATGAGCAGTTCTTC	CSVYSGSPYNEQFF
-	TRBV5-6	TRBD1	TRBJ2-7	TGCGCCAGCAGCGCCCTAGGGGGCCCAGTCTATGAGCAGTACTTC	CASSALGGPVYEQYF
-	TRBV4-1	-	TRBJ2-5	TGCGCCAGCAGCCAAGAAACGTCACAAGAGATCCAGTACTTT	CASSQETSQEIQYF
-	TRBV5-4	-	TRBJ1-2	TGTGCCAGCAGCTTGGACGGGAGCTATGGCTATACCTTC	CASSLDGSYGYTF
-	TRBV7-9	-	TRBJ1-4	TGTACCAGCAGTTCAGGCGACGCAACTAATGAAAAACTGTTTTTT	CTSSSGDATNEKLFF
-	TRBV5-6	TRBD1	TRBJ2-1	TGTGCCAGCAGCCCAACCGGGACAGGGACTTACAATGAGCAGTTCTTC	CASSPTGTGTYNEQFF
-	TRBV7-8	TRBD1	TRBJ2-1	TGTACCAGCAGCGCTAAACCGGGACAGGGTTTTTACAATGAGCACTTCTTC	CTSSAKPGQGFYNEHFF
-	TRBV7-3	-	TRBJ2-2	TGTGCCAACAGCTTAAAGGGGGGTAGCACCGGGGAGCTGTCTTTT	CANSLKGGSTGELSF
-	TRBV28	-	TRBJ2-3	TGTGCCAGCAGTCACCCACAGCCCGCTCACAGTACAGATACGCATTATTTT	CASSHPQPAHSTDTHYF
-	TRBV28	-	TRBJ1-1	TGTGCCAGCATTAGAACAGGGACCACTGAAGCTTTCTTT	CASIRTGTTEAFF
-	TRBV6-2/TRBV6-3	TRBD1	TRBJ1-5	TGTGCCAGCAGTGGTGACAGGGGCGGGTACACTGAGCCCCAGCATTTT	CASSGDRGGYTEPQHF